This T cell receptor beta chain originates from a study of CD8 T cells in Susac syndrome (dated by TCRdb to the late 2010s). With respect to the entire study: The study used repertoire sequencing to test whether antigen drove CD8+ T cell activation and differentiation in Susac syndrome. What the authors observed across the whole study: The TCR sequencing and HLA analysis was acknowledged to have included a relatively small number of individuals.

V and J lose 5 bases and 0 bases, and a span of 8 bases separates them. Reading from cysteine to valine, the CDR3 counts 13 amino acids. Only the CDR3 DNA stays, 39 bases, in frame from base 1. Via the germline V gene, CDR1 is KGHSH and CDR2 LQKENI. Comment on this clonotype: This clone's antigen is unknown. There are no base qualities to consult, and no much larger clone falls within one base.

Peripheral blood CD8+ and CD4+ T cells from healthy donors, Susac syndrome patients and multiple sclerosis patients were profiled using high-throughput TCR beta sequencing. Healthy donors were age- and sex-matched controls. CD8+ TEMRA cells were enriched by FACS, while bulk CD8+ and CD4+ T cells were purified by magnetic negative isolation. Blood was collected in EDTA tubes and processed within 24 hours, with PBMCs isolated through density gradient centrifugation. PBMCs intended for TCR sequencing were frozen in liquid nitrogen and were later thawed in a 37 degrees C water bath. The sorted or isolated CD4+, CD8+ and CD8+ TEMRA cells had a purity of 90% or higher. RNA was extracted with the RNeasy kit and about 0.45 to 1 ug was reverse transcribed using random hexamers. The immunoSEQ multiplex PCR assay, covering 54 Vbeta and 13 Jbeta segments, was used to amplify TCR beta CDR3 regions. PCR amplification bias was corrected using a synthetic template baseline for primer optimization and computational correction. The authors' pipeline ran thus. Only productive sequences were kept, with reads annotated to V, D and J genes according to IMGT and analyzed in immunoSEQ Analyzer. To calculate clonality, Shannon entropy was normalized by log2 of the number of productive unique sequences and then subtracted from one. For each patient and control, public and private clones were evaluated among the 100 most prevalent clones. Clones were defined as Susac-specific if absent from the healthy and MS cohorts, from more than 900 published viral clones and from other ImmuneACCESS disease sequences. TCRdb applied fastp at Q25 and MiXCR to the public reads, then kept only in-frame beta chains. Each entry is one CDR3 protein sequence, shown with its most common DNA and genes. These V and J calls derive from TCRdb rather than the authors' analysis. The sample table shows roughly 200,000 distinct CDR3 sequences, and roughly 95% are seen once. The ten most abundant clones make up about 0.1% of the sample.

Material: CD4+ T cells from PBMCs. The source is a human donor in good health. The chain employs TRBV18 and TRBJ2-7, with the D gene not clear enough to name. The CDR3 amino acid sequence is: CASSSESSYEQYV. In nucleotides, the sequence is TGTGCCAGCTCATCCGAGAGCTCCTACGAGCAGTACGTC.